The 9 T cell receptor beta chains reported below all come from one sample, sequenced in a study of blood T cell repertoires in COVID-19. The assay was immunoSEQ multiplex PCR, and TCRdb's table has in-frame clones only and misses some. The data show approximately 35,000 clones, approximately 85% seen once. The sequenced sample consisted of peripheral blood. These receptor sequences come from a man aged 60 to 69 with active COVID-19.

The J gene is TRBJ1-1, the V gene TRBV27; a possible D gene is TRBD1 (5 bases). The CDR3 is 14 residues long. V lost 6 bases to trimming and J lost 1 base, with 12 bases between them. Germline assignment: CDR1 MNHEY and CDR2 SMNVEV (reference sequence). The CDR3 nucleotides are TGTGCCAGCAGATCTGACAGCCGGAACACTGAAGCTTTCTTT. This gives the protein CASRSDSRNTEAFF.

This clone rates as medium-sized (0.01 to 0.1%). This rearrangement joins TRBV28 to TRBJ2-3; the match to TRBD2 covers 13 bases. Germline trimming cut 5 bases from V and 3 bases from J; bases unmatched to any gene: 11. CDR3 length: 18 residues. Germline V gene lookup returns CDR1 MDHEN and CDR2 SYDVKM. The CDR3 DNA is TGTGCCAGCAGTATAACCGGGACTAGCGGGATTGGGACAGATACGCAGTATTTT. Residues: CASSITGTSGIGTDTQYF.

This clone was picked up a small number of times. V usage is TRBV6-1 and J usage is TRBJ1-5; maybe TRBD1 (5 bases). Germline CDR1 is MNHNS and CDR2 is SASEGT. CDR3 length equals 16 residues. V lost 3 bases and J 4 bases, leaving 16 bases between the germline ends. The CDR3 DNA is TGTGCCAGCAGTGATCAGAGCAGGGCTGGTAATCAGCCCCAGCATTTT. This encodes CASSDQSRAGNQPQHF.

The V gene is TRBV5-1, the J gene TRBJ2-6; 9 bases fit TRBD1. Per germline, CDR1 SGHRS and CDR2 YFSETQ. The length of the CDR3 is 16 residues. The trim removed 5 bases at V and 4 bases at J, leaving 7 bases unmatched. The CDR3 sequence is CASRGQGLGGANVLTF. The DNA of the CDR3 is TGCGCCAGCAGGGGACAGGGTCTTGGAGGGGCCAACGTCCTGACTTTC.

This clone was detected once. This chain joins TRBV19 and TRBJ1-3; D might be TRBD1 (5 bases). The V end was cut by 8 bases, the J end by 0 bases, with 8 bases between. From germline, CDR1 is LNHDA and CDR2 SQIVND (reference sequence). The CDR3 is 13 amino acids. The CDR3 here is CASRRGSGNTIYF. Here the CDR3 DNA reads TGTGCCAGTCGAAGGGGCTCTGGAAACACCATATATTTT. Drawing the rest from reference TRBV19 and TRBJ1-3, the complete variable domain is DGGITQSPKYLFRKEGQNVTLSCEQNLNHDAMYWYRQDPGQGLRLIYYSQIVNDFQKGDIAEGYSVSREKKESFPLTVTSAQKNPTAFYLCASRRGSGNTIYFGEGSWLTVV.

The chain is built from TRBV18 and TRBJ2-1, with D maybe TRBD2 (5 bases). Trimming stripped 3 bases from V and 1 base from J, with 13 bases between. The germline V gene encodes CDR1 KGHSH and CDR2 LQKENI. This CDR3 is built from 16 residues. The CDR3, as DNA: TGTGCCAGCTCACCCCCGACGGGGAGTTCCTACAATGAGCAGTTCTTC. It translates to CASSPPTGSSYNEQFF.

V is TRBV28 and J is TRBJ1-2; D may be TRBD1 (6 bases). Per the germline V gene, CDR1 is MDHEN and CDR2 is SYDVKM. The CDR3 has 11 amino acids. The ends were cut back, 6 bases at V and 7 bases at J, with 9 bases in the middle. CDR3 coding DNA: TGTGCCAGCAGACAGGACAGTGGCTACACCTTC. This translates into CASRQDSGYTF.

This clone appeared once. The chain employs TRBV6-6 and TRBJ2-1; no reliable D call. This CDR3 spans 14 amino acids. From germline, CDR1 is MNHNY and CDR2 SVGAGI (reference sequence). The V and J ends lost 7 bases and 0 bases respectively, with 10 bases between them. The CDR3: CASTHRSSYNEQFF. The DNA of the CDR3 is TGTGCCAGCACGCATAGGAGCTCCTACAATGAGCAGTTCTTC.

This chain uses TRBV5-4 with TRBJ2-5; 8 positions agree with TRBD1. After removal of 5 bases from V and 5 bases from J, the junction contained 14 bases not matched to a gene. The CDR3 covers 16 residues. Germline V gives CDR1 SGHNT, CDR2 YYREEE (reference sequence). CDR3 nucleotide sequence: TGTGCCAGCAGTTCAGGACAGGGTCGTCAAGGGGAGACCCAGTACTTC. This gives the protein CASSSGQGRQGETQYF.